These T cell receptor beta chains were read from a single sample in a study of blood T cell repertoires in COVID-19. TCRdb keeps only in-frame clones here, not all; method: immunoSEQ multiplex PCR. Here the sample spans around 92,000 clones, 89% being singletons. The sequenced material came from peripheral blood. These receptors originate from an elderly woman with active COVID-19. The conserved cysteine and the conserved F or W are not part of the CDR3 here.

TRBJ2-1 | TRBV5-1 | ASSILPGQVYNEQF
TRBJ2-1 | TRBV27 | ASRPAPGQGYNEQF
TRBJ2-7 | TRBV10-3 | AISTGQGRIYEQY
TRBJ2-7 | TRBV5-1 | ASSLGGLILAGVYEQY
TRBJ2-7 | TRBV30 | AWSIASEQY
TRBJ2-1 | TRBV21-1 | ASSKALGGSSYNEQF
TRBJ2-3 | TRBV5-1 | ASSADRASTDTQY
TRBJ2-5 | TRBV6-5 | ASSRDQETQY
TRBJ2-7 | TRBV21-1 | ASSSKRPGLACEQY
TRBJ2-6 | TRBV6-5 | ASSYSVDSGANVLT
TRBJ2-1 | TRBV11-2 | ASSFGGKHNEQF
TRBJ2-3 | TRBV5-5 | ASSSSGNGDTQY
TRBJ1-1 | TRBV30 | AWSVGAGGGTEAF
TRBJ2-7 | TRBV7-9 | ASSLSGETYEQY
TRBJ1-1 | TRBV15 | ATSRDQQEAF
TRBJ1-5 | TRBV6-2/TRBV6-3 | ASSYQPGQEEEPQH
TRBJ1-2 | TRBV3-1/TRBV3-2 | ASSQVTDGYT
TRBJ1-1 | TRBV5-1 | ASSLEGGSFTEAF
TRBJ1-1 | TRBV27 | ASRAASRTGGNTEAF
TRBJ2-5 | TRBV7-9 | ASSRQSKQAAQY
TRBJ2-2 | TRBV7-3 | ASSFGQGANTGELF
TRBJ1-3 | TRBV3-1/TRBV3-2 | ASSQGRGAGNTIY
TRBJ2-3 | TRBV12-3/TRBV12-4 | ASTRTSTDTQY
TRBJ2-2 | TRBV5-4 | ASSLRSGSSTGELF
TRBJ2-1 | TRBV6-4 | ASSFSRTSVNNEQF
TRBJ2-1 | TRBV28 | ASSLAGGSDEQF
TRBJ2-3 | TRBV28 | ASSFLAGDADTQY
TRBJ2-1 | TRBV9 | ASGRSGRRNEQF
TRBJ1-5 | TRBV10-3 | AISESRGRGQPQH
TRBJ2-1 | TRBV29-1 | SARPPGIHNEQF
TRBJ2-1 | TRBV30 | AWSPSPGEQF
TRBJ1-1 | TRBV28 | ASSFGGFVTEAF
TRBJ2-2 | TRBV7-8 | ASGQWSGELF
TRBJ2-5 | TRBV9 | ASSTNLQTQY
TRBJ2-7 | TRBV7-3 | ASSQQGFGTYEQY
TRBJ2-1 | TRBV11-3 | ASSPLAGGEQF
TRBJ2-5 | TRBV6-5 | ASSYSAAGGMKTQY
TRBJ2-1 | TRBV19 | ASSMLRDRTEQF
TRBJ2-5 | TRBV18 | ASSPFPGLAGGETQY
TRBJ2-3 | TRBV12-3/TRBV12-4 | ASSSNTQY
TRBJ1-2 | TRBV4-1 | ASSQERRNGYT
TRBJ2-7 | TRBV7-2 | ASSFASGSTKVEQY
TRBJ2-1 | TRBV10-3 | AISEIRLEREDNEQF
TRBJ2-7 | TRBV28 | ASSPNAQGYEQY
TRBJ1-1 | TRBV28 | ASSRVRRTEAF
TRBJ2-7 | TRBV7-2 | ASSLSGSTYEQY
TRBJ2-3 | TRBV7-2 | ASSFFPAGGTDTQY
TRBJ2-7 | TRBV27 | ASSLICQRPRAYEQY
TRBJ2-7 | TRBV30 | AWSVLGLFYEQY
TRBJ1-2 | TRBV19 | ASSEKRWGPYGYT